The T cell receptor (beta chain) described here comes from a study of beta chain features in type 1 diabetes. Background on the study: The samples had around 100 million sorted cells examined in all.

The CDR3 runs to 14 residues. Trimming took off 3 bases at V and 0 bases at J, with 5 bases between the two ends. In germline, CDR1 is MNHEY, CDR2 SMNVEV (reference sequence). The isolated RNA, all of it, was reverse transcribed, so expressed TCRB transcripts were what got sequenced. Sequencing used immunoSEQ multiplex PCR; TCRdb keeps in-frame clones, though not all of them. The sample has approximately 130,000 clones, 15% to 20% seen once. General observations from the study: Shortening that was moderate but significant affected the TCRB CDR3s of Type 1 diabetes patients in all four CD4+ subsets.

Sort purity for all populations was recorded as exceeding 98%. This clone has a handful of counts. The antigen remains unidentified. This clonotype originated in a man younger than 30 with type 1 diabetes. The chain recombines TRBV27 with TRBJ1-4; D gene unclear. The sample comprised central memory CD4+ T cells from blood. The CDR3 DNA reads TGTGCCAGCAGTTTTATAGCAACTAATGAAAAACTGTTTTTT. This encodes CASSFIATNEKLFF.